Below, 8 T cell receptor beta chains from the same sample are listed, as sequenced in a study of cytomegalovirus exposure and HLA in healthy donors. In the PCR, 60 Vbeta and 13 Jbeta primers were used. Data came from immunoSEQ multiplex PCR; TCRdb stores just in-frame clones and leaves some out. This sample carries fewer than 150,000 clones, about 85% of them seen once, and the ten largest clones take under 7%. Sequenced material: PBMCs. The receptors here all came from a woman under 40 in good health and CMV-seropositive.

V and J are TRBV10-3 and TRBJ2-3; D uncertain. The germline gives CDR1 ENHRY, CDR2 SYGVKD. There are 14 residues in the CDR3. The V end was cut by 3 bases, the J end by 1 base, with 8 bases between. In DNA, the CDR3 is TGTGCCATCAGTGACGAGGAAGGCACAGATACGCAGTATTTT. Protein product: CAISDEEGTDTQYF.

The chain couples TRBV6-4 to TRBJ1-2, with a possible D match to TRBD1 (5 bases). V lost 4 bases and J 2 bases, leaving 5 bases between the germline ends. The CDR3 contains 12 residues. CDR1 and CDR2 (germline): MRHNA, SNTAGT. The CDR3 coding sequence is TGTGCCAGCAGTGCAGGGAACTATGGCTACACCTTC. Its protein is CASSAGNYGYTF.

The V and J genes are TRBV5-4 and TRBJ2-3, with D perhaps matching TRBD2 (6 bases). Trimming took off 4 bases at V and 2 bases at J, with 11 bases between the two ends. Germline loops: CDR1 SGHNT, CDR2 YYREEE (reference sequence). The CDR3 extends over 14 amino acids. The CDR3 DNA is TGTGCCAGCAGCCCGGGACTGTTCACAGATACGCAGTATTTT. The encoded protein is CASSPGLFTDTQYF.

The table lists this clone with a count of one. The CDR3 loop reads CASSFGLRGYTF. The CDR3 DNA reads TGTGCCAGCAGTTTTGGGCTCCGAGGCTACACCTTC. The chain couples TRBV28 to TRBJ1-2, with D hard to call. The germline CDR1 and CDR2 sequences are MDHEN and SYDVKM. The CDR3 is 12 amino acids. V dropped 3 bases and J dropped 8 bases, with 10 bases sitting between them.

This chain joins TRBV7-3 and TRBJ2-1; D is possibly TRBD1 (6 bases). The V end was cut by 1 base, the J end by 4 bases, with 11 bases between. Germline V CDR1 and CDR2: SGHTA, FQGTGA. The length of the CDR3 is 15 residues. The CDR3 DNA reads TGTGCCAGCAGCTTAAGTAGGGGGAATTACAATGAGCAGTTCTTC. Residues: CASSLSRGNYNEQFF. Complete variable domain (other parts from reference TRBV7-3 and TRBJ2-1): GAGVSQTPSNKVTEKGKYVELRCDPISGHTALYWYRQSLGQGPEFLIYFQGTGAADDSGLPNDRFFAVRPEGSVSTLKIQRTERGDSAVYLCASSLSRGNYNEQFFGPGTRLTVL.

This clone was observed a few times. The genes are TRBV30 and TRBJ1-2; 7 nucleotides agree with TRBD1. Germline V gene lookup returns CDR1 GTSNPN and CDR2 SVGIG (reference sequence). Trimming took 3 bases from V and 5 from J; bases not matched to a gene: 3. This CDR3 is built from 12 residues. CDR3 sequence reads: CAWSQGEYGYTF. The DNA for the CDR3 is TGTGCCTGGAGCCAGGGGGAGTATGGCTACACCTTC.

CDR3 in amino acids: CASSHATGGYEQYF. The CDR3 nucleotides are TGCGCCAGCAGTCATGCGACAGGGGGGTACGAGCAGTACTTC. J is TRBJ2-5 and V is TRBV10-1; 9 bases agree with TRBD1. The assigned J gene may be wrong: the sequence end matches TRBJ2-7 better. This CDR3 has 14 amino acids. CDR1 WNHNN and CDR2 SYGVQD come from the germline V gene (reference sequence).

The chain uses TRBV5-1 and TRBJ1-1; the match to TRBD1 covers 7 bases. In germline, CDR1 is SGHRS, CDR2 YFSETQ. After removal of 0 bases from V and 4 bases from J, the junction contained 3 bases not matched to a gene. This CDR3 comprises 14 residues. CDR3 amino acids: CASSLASGGTEAFF. The CDR3 DNA follows: TGCGCCAGCAGCTTGGCCTCAGGGGGCACTGAAGCTTTCTTT.